Listed below are T cell receptor beta chains from one sample, sequenced in a study of blood T cell repertoires in COVID-19. The data were produced by immunoSEQ multiplex PCR, yet TCRdb's version contains in-frame clones alone and is incomplete. The sample records roughly 670,000 clones, approximately 90% being singletons. What was sequenced was peripheral blood. The receptor source for this set is a woman between 18 and 30 years old with acute or convalescent COVID-19. The conserved cysteine and the conserved F or W are not part of the CDR3 here. Fields, in order: V gene, J gene, CDR3 protein.

V gene: TRBV12-3/TRBV12-4
J gene: TRBJ2-7
CDR3 protein: ASRPDNYEQY

V gene: TRBV9
J gene: TRBJ2-7
CDR3 protein: ASSVDIVSYEQY

V gene: TRBV19
J gene: TRBJ2-2
CDR3 protein: ASRLDRVAGELF

V gene: TRBV5-1
J gene: TRBJ1-4
CDR3 protein: ASSSRQGLTNEKLF

V gene: TRBV6-5
J gene: TRBJ2-3
CDR3 protein: ASSYEGLAADTQY

V gene: TRBV25-1
J gene: TRBJ1-2
CDR3 protein: ASSARTVKQDGYT

V gene: TRBV3-1/TRBV3-2
J gene: TRBJ1-6
CDR3 protein: ASSQGQMGSPLH

V gene: TRBV27
J gene: TRBJ1-1
CDR3 protein: ASSLSPYTEAF

V gene: TRBV6-5
J gene: TRBJ1-2
CDR3 protein: ASSYGTVENT

V gene: TRBV2
J gene: TRBJ2-2
CDR3 protein: ASSDRVAGELF

V gene: TRBV12-3/TRBV12-4
J gene: TRBJ1-2
CDR3 protein: ASTSGGAEGYT

V gene: TRBV6-5
J gene: TRBJ1-4
CDR3 protein: ASSYSRGISEKLF

V gene: TRBV7-3
J gene: TRBJ2-4
CDR3 protein: ASSLTPGGTQY

V gene: TRBV12-3/TRBV12-4
J gene: TRBJ1-2
CDR3 protein: ASTMGYGYT

V gene: TRBV27
J gene: TRBJ1-2
CDR3 protein: ASSLGGGDYGYT

V gene: TRBV21-1
J gene: TRBJ1-1
CDR3 protein: ASSKEEGTNTEAF

V gene: TRBV13
J gene: TRBJ1-4
CDR3 protein: ASSSGSGTGNEKLF

V gene: TRBV7-6
J gene: TRBJ1-4
CDR3 protein: ASSSTRAGNEKLF

V gene: TRBV18
J gene: TRBJ2-7
CDR3 protein: ASSRDRELSYEQY

V gene: TRBV5-1
J gene: TRBJ2-1
CDR3 protein: ASSLAKTSGLAYNEQF

V gene: TRBV24-1
J gene: TRBJ2-3
CDR3 protein: AAASNRARGLAGGSDTQY

V gene: TRBV18
J gene: TRBJ1-1
CDR3 protein: ASSPPGQGYPEAF

V gene: TRBV6-5
J gene: TRBJ1-6
CDR3 protein: ASKPGSSYNSPLH

V gene: TRBV6-2/TRBV6-3
J gene: TRBJ2-7
CDR3 protein: ASSYAGFSIYEQY

V gene: TRBV5-6
J gene: TRBJ1-6
CDR3 protein: ASSLSTGPYNSPLH

V gene: TRBV7-2
J gene: TRBJ2-7
CDR3 protein: ASSPWTGDYEQY

V gene: TRBV19
J gene: TRBJ2-7
CDR3 protein: ASSPQSSGGPSYEQY

V gene: TRBV30
J gene: TRBJ1-2
CDR3 protein: AWTGLRGYT

V gene: TRBV2
J gene: TRBJ1-2
CDR3 protein: ASPTGTYGYT

V gene: TRBV18
J gene: TRBJ2-2
CDR3 protein: ASSGPTGELF

V gene: TRBV23-1
J gene: TRBJ1-1
CDR3 protein: ASTTRGREAF

V gene: TRBV23-1
J gene: TRBJ1-3
CDR3 protein: AITRGNTIY

V gene: TRBV3-1/TRBV3-2
J gene: TRBJ1-5
CDR3 protein: ASSQTYLTDQPQH

V gene: TRBV6-5
J gene: TRBJ2-7
CDR3 protein: ASSLTGSEQY

V gene: TRBV27
J gene: TRBJ1-1
CDR3 protein: ASSLTGDLRNTEAF

V gene: TRBV4-3
J gene: TRBJ2-6
CDR3 protein: ASSQDGQGRSGANVLT

V gene: TRBV6-4
J gene: TRBJ2-3
CDR3 protein: ASSPGVSTDTQY

V gene: TRBV10-3
J gene: TRBJ1-2
CDR3 protein: AISESFPGQGVYGYT

V gene: TRBV3-1/TRBV3-2
J gene: TRBJ1-2
CDR3 protein: ASSQEGRTYGYT

V gene: TRBV9
J gene: TRBJ2-7
CDR3 protein: ASSGGDLVSYEQY

V gene: TRBV27
J gene: TRBJ1-2
CDR3 protein: ASSRIQGARGYT

V gene: TRBV24-1
J gene: TRBJ2-3
CDR3 protein: ATSDSYRGHTQY

V gene: TRBV11-2
J gene: TRBJ2-7
CDR3 protein: ASSLPTLSYEQY

V gene: TRBV15
J gene: TRBJ2-5
CDR3 protein: ATSRDKGSETQY

V gene: TRBV6-5
J gene: TRBJ1-2
CDR3 protein: ASSYSTRGNGYT

V gene: TRBV13
J gene: TRBJ1-5
CDR3 protein: ASSLGGQGHQPQH

V gene: TRBV4-1
J gene: TRBJ2-7
CDR3 protein: ASSPIGQGGSEQY

V gene: TRBV4-2
J gene: TRBJ2-7
CDR3 protein: ASSQDRTYEQY

V gene: TRBV4-2
J gene: TRBJ1-1
CDR3 protein: ASSQGGVNTEAF

V gene: TRBV21-1
J gene: TRBJ1-2
CDR3 protein: ASSKVAGDGYT

V gene: TRBV7-9
J gene: TRBJ1-2
CDR3 protein: ASTLQGTTSYT

V gene: TRBV19
J gene: TRBJ2-7
CDR3 protein: ASMSLSYEQY

V gene: TRBV29-1
J gene: TRBJ1-1
CDR3 protein: SAIRNTEAF

V gene: TRBV7-9
J gene: TRBJ1-2
CDR3 protein: ASSLRDSPGYT

V gene: TRBV7-2
J gene: TRBJ2-2
CDR3 protein: ASSLTGGRIGELF